This TCR beta chain was retrieved from a study of CD8 T cells in ankylosing spondylitis. Study results and caveats: Clones linked with disease were CD8+ and fairly uncommon in the peripheral blood. In synovial fluid and blood from reactive arthritis, some motif variants were previously reported.

Making the TCR beta libraries involved quantitative 5'-RACE with molecular barcodes. TCRdb re-called the 5' RACE reads with MiXCR, one entry per CDR3 protein. The sample includes 200,000 to 300,000 distinct CDR3 sequences, about 10% of them seen just once. This clonotype was observed a handful of times. Its antigen is currently unknown. Germline lookup yields CDR1 MDHEN and CDR2 SYDVKM. The CDR3 contains 17 residues. V gave up 3 bases and J gave up 0 bases, with 17 bases separating them. The genes are TRBV28 and TRBJ2-5, with no clear D. Sequencing was performed on blood, either unsorted or a sorted T cell fraction (not recorded which). The origin of this receptor is a male donor with ankylosing spondylitis or in good health (not recorded which). CDR3 bases: TGTGCCAGCAGTTTTGGGAAGGCAAATTTAAACCAAGAGACCCAGTACTTC. Amino acids: CASSFGKANLNQETQYF.